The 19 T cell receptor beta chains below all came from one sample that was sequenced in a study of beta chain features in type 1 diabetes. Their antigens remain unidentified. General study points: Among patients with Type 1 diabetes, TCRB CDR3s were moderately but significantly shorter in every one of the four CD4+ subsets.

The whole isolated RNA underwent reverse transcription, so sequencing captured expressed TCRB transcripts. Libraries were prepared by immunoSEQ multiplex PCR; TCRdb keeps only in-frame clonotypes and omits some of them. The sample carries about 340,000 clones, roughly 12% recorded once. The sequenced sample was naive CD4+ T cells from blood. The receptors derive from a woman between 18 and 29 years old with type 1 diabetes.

The CDR3, as DNA: TGTGCCAGCAGTTACCATCTGACAGGGGAAGGTGGCTACACCTTC. This encodes CASSYHLTGEGGYTF. The rearrangement joins TRBV6-5 to TRBJ1-2; TRBD1 agrees at 8 bases. Losses at the gene ends were 2 bases for V and 7 bases for J; bases not matched to a gene: 9. CDR3 length: 15 residues. CDR1 and CDR2 from the germline V gene are MNHEY and SVGAGI.

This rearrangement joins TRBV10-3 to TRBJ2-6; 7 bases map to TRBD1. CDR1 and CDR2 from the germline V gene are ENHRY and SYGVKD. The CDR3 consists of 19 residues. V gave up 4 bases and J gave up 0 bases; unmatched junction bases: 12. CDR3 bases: TGTGCCATCAGTGGAAACCAGGGACAGTTTGTCTCTGGGGCCAACGTCCTGACTTTC. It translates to CAISGNQGQFVSGANVLTF.

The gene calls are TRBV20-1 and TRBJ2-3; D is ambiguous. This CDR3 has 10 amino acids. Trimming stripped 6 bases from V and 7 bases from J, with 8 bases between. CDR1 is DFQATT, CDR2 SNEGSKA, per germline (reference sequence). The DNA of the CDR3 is TGCAGTGCCCTACTGCATACGCAGTATTTT. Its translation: CSALLHTQYF.

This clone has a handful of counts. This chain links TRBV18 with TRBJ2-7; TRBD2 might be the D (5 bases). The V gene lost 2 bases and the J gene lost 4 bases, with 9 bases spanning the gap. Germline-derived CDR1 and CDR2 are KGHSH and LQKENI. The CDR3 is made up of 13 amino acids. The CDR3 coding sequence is TGTGCCAGCTCACCAGGGAGAGGATACGAGCAGTACGTC. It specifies CASSPGRGYEQYV.

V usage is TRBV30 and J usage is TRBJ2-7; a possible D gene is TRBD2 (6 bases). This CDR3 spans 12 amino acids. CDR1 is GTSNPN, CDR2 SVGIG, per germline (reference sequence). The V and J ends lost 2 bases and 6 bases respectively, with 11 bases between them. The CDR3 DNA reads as TGTGCCTGGAGTACTAGCATCGGCGAGCAGTACGTC. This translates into CAWSTSIGEQYV.

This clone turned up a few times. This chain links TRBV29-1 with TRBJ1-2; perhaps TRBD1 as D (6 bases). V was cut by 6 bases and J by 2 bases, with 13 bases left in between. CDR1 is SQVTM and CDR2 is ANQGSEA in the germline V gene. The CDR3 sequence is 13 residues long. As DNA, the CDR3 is TGCAGCGTCACAGGGAGATTGAACTATGGCTACACCTTC. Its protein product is CSVTGRLNYGYTF.

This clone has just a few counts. In DNA form, the CDR3 reads TGTGCCAGCAGCCCAGGGGACAGGGAGTACAATGAGCAGTTCTTC. Translated, it gives CASSPGDREYNEQFF. This chain joins TRBV6-5 and TRBJ2-1; 9 bases align to TRBD1. Trimming at V came to 6 bases and at J to 4 bases, leaving 7 bases not matched to a gene. The germline CDR1 and CDR2 sequences are MNHEY and SVGAGI. This CDR3 region has 15 residues.

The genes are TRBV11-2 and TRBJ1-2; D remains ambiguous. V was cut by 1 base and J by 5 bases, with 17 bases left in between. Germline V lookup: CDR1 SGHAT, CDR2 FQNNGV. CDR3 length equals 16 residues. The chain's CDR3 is CASSLVRGRKGYGYTF. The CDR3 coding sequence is TGTGCCAGCAGCTTAGTTAGAGGGCGAAAAGGTTATGGCTACACCTTC.

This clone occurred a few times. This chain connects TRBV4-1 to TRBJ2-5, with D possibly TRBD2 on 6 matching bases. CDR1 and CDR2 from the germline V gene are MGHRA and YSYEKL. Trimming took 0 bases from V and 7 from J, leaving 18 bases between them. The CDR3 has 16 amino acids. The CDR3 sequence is CASSQEGGEYFGTQYF. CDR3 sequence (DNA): TGCGCCAGCAGCCAAGAAGGCGGGGAATATTTCGGGACCCAGTACTTC.

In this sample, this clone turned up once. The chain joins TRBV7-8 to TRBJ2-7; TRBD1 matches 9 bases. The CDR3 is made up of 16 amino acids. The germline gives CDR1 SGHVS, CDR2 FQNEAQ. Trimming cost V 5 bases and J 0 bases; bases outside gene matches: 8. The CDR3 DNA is TGTGCCAGCAGCCAACAGGGGGCCGCCCTCTCCTACGAGCAGTACTTC. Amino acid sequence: CASSQQGAALSYEQYF.

CDR3 DNA sequence: TGTGCCAGCAGTCCCCAAGGGGCCTGGGGGCAGTACGTC. Translating gives CASSPQGAWGQYV. The chain uses TRBV6-6 and TRBJ2-7, with D tentatively TRBD1 (5 bases). Germline values: CDR1 MNHNY, CDR2 SVGAGI (reference sequence). The CDR3 is 13 amino acids. V shed 5 bases and J shed 9 bases, with 17 bases lying between them.

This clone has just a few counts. The DNA for the CDR3 is TGCAGCGTTGAAGGCGGCGCTGGTCAGCCCCAGCATTTT. This encodes CSVEGGAGQPQHF. The rearrangement links TRBV29-1 to TRBJ1-5; D unclear. V lost 1 base and J lost 6, with 10 bases in between. The CDR3 has 13 amino acids. Per germline, CDR1 SQVTM and CDR2 ANQGSEA.

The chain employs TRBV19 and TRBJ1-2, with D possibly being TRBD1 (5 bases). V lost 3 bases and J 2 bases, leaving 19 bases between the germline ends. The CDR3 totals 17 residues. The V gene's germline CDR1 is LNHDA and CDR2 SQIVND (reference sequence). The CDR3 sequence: CASSMADSLKRNYGYTF. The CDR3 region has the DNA TGTGCCAGTAGTATGGCCGACAGTCTGAAAAGGAACTATGGCTACACCTTC.

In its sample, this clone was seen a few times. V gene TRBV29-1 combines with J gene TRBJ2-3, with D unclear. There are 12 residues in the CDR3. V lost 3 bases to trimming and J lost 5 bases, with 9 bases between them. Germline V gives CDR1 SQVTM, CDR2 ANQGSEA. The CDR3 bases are TGCAGCGTTGATGCTCGAGGAGATACGCAGTATTTT. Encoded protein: CSVDARGDTQYF.

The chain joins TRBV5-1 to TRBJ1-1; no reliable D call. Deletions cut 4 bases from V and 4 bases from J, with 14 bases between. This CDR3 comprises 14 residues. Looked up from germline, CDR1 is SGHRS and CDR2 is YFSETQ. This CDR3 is CASSMVNSRTEAFF. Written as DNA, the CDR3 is TGCGCCAGCAGCATGGTGAACAGCCGCACTGAAGCTTTCTTT.

The CDR3 DNA reads TGTGCCACAACGGGAGGCCTCACAGATACGCAGTATTTT. This translates into CATTGGLTDTQYF. This chain links TRBV10-3 with TRBJ2-3, with 7 positions matching TRBD2. Germline V gene sequence: CDR1 ENHRY, CDR2 SYGVKD. The CDR3 runs to 13 residues. The V segment lost 10 bases and the J segment 2 bases; nucleotides outside the gene matches: 6.

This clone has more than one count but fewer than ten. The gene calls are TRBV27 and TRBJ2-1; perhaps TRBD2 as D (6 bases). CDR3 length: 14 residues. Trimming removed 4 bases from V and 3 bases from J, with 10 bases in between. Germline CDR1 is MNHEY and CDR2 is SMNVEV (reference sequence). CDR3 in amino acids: CASSSGVVYNEQFF. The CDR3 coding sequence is TGTGCCAGCAGTTCGGGAGTCGTCTACAATGAGCAGTTCTTC.

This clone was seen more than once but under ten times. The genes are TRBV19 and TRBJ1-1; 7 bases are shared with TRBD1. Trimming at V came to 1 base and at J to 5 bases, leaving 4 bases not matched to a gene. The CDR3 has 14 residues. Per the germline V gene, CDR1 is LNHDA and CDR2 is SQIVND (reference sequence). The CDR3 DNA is TGTGCCAGTAGTATAGGTCCAGGGGGGACTGAAGCTTTCTTT. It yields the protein CASSIGPGGTEAFF.

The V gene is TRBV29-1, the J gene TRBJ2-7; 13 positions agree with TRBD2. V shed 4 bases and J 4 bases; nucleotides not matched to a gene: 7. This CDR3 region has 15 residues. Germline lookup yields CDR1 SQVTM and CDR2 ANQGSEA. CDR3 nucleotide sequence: TGCAGCGTTGGGATACTAGCGGGGGGGGAGTACGAGCAGTACTTC. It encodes CSVGILAGGEYEQYF.